This T cell receptor beta chain was identified in a study of technical replicates of blood from a few donors. V gave up 2 bases and J gave up 0 bases; unmatched junction bases: 4. Germline lookup yields CDR1 SGHVS and CDR2 FNYEAQ. The CDR3 loop spans 17 amino acids. The assay was immunoSEQ multiplex PCR, and TCRdb's table has in-frame clones only and misses some. The top ten clones hold about an eighth of a sample with 14,000 or so clones, 80% to 85% of them seen once. This TCR came from a human donor in good health. Material for sequencing was PBMCs. The chain uses TRBV7-6 and TRBJ2-2; 9 nucleotides line up with TRBD2. The CDR3 sequence is CASSLIAGATNTGELFF. As DNA, the CDR3 is TGTGCCAGCAGCTTAATAGCGGGAGCCACGAACACCGGGGAGCTGTTTTTT.